Shown below are 12 T cell receptor beta chains from a single sample sequenced in a study of cytomegalovirus exposure and HLA in healthy donors. The PCR used 60 Vbeta and 13 Jbeta primers. TCRdb keeps only in-frame clones here, not all; method: immunoSEQ multiplex PCR. The table lists around 180,000 clones, 75% to 80% of them singletons. The source material was PBMCs. The receptors were sampled from a woman younger than 45 in good health and CMV-seropositive.

V and J are TRBV9 and TRBJ2-2; D is undetermined. CDR1 and CDR2 from the germline V gene are SGDLS and YYNGEE. This CDR3 has 13 residues. V lost 5 bases to trimming and J lost 4 bases, with 9 bases between them. The CDR3 nucleotides read TGTGCCAGCAGGGATCAGGTCACCGGGGAGCTGTTTTTT. Translating it yields CASRDQVTGELFF.

The chain has TRBV14 and TRBJ2-7; D gene ambiguous. V gave up 4 bases and J gave up 0 bases, with 10 bases separating them. This CDR3 is built from 14 residues. The germline V gene has CDR1 SGHDN and CDR2 FVKESK. CDR3 sequence (DNA): TGTGCCAGCAGCCGGCGGCAGAGCTCCTACGAGCAGTACTTC. Residues: CASSRRQSSYEQYF.

V gene TRBV10-1 combines with J gene TRBJ2-1, with D unresolved. The V gene lost 0 bases and the J gene lost 8 bases, with 8 bases spanning the gap. This CDR3 has 13 amino acids. Per germline, CDR1 WNHNN and CDR2 SYGVQD (reference sequence). As DNA, the CDR3 is TGCGCCAGCAGTGAGTCGGGCTCCTATGAGCAGTTCTTC. Its translation is CASSESGSYEQFF.

A few counts support this clone. This chain joins TRBV5-6 and TRBJ2-1, with 9 positions matching TRBD2. The CDR3 sequence is 17 residues long. Unmatched junction bases numbered 8, after V lost 2 bases and J lost 2 bases. From germline, CDR1 is SGHDT and CDR2 YYEEEE. In DNA form, the CDR3 reads TGTGCCAGCAGCTTTGGTAGCGGGAGTGGCGCCTACAATGAGCAGTTCTTC. It specifies CASSFGSGSGAYNEQFF.

This rearrangement joins TRBV11-1 to TRBJ2-3; 8 bases fit TRBD2. Germline CDR1 reads SGHAT; CDR2 reads FQDESV (reference sequence). The CDR3 spans 16 residues. After removal of 2 bases from V and 3 bases from J, the junction contained 7 bases not matched to a gene. The CDR3 here is CASSLLTSELTDTQYF. CDR3 coding DNA: TGTGCCAGCAGCTTATTGACTAGCGAGTTGACAGATACGCAGTATTTT.

This chain links TRBV9 with TRBJ2-7; a possible D gene is TRBD2 (7 bases). Trimming left V 3 bases short and J 1 base short, with 8 bases between. The V gene's germline CDR1 is SGDLS and CDR2 YYNGEE. The CDR3 runs to 13 residues. CDR3 residues: CASSEGGSYEQYF. The DNA for the CDR3 is TGTGCCAGCAGCGAGGGGGGGTCCTACGAGCAGTACTTC. Full variable domain (missing parts from reference TRBV9 and TRBJ2-7): DSGVTQTPKHLITATGQRVTLRCSPRSGDLSVYWYQQSLDQGLQFLIQYYNGEERAKGNILERFSAQQFPDLHSELNLSSLELGDSALYFCASSEGGSYEQYFGPGTRLTVT.

V usage is TRBV27 and J usage is TRBJ2-5, with a weak D call TRBD1 (6 bases). The CDR3 is made up of 14 amino acids. Trimming took off 4 bases at V and 5 bases at J, with 14 bases between the two ends. Germline CDR1 and CDR2: MNHEY and SMNVEV (reference sequence). As DNA, the CDR3 is TGTGCCAGCAGTTCGATCACAGGGTCGGAGACCCAGTACTTC. Amino acids: CASSSITGSETQYF.

This chain uses TRBV5-1 with TRBJ1-1; weak D call: TRBD1 (6 bases). The germline V gene encodes CDR1 SGHRS and CDR2 YFSETQ. V lost 3 bases and J lost 3, with 12 bases in between. The CDR3 extends over 14 amino acids. CDR3 nucleotide sequence: TGCGCCAGCAGCTATCAGGGGCGGCACACTGAAGCTTTCTTT. Translating gives CASSYQGRHTEAFF. Using reference TRBV5-1 and TRBJ1-1 for the parts outside the CDR3, the full variable domain is KAGVTQTPRYLIKTRGQQVTLSCSPISGHRSVSWYQQTPGQGLQFLFEYFSETQRNKGNFPGRFSGRQFSNSRSEMNVSTLELGDSALYLCASSYQGRHTEAFFGQGTRLTVV.

The chain recombines TRBV11-2 with TRBJ1-1; TRBD1 is a possible D gene (5 bases). CDR1 is SGHAT and CDR2 is FQNNGV in the germline V gene. V was cut by 7 bases and J by 0 bases, with 21 bases left in between. The CDR3 is made up of 17 amino acids. The CDR3 loop reads CASTRELGLGMNTEAFF. CDR3 bases: TGTGCCAGCACCAGAGAGTTGGGACTGGGTATGAACACTGAAGCTTTCTTT.

The genes are TRBV6-5 and TRBJ2-7, with 11 bases fitting TRBD2. The ends lost 4 bases at V and 0 bases at J; junction bases unmatched: 2. The germline V gene encodes CDR1 MNHEY and CDR2 SVGAGI. The CDR3 runs 15 residues. CDR3 nucleotides: TGTGCCAGCAGTTCCGGGACTAGCGGCTCCTACGAGCAGTACTTC. As protein: CASSSGTSGSYEQYF.

A few counts support this clone. V and J are TRBV28 and TRBJ2-3; 15 nucleotides align to TRBD2. Unmatched junction bases numbered 5, after V lost 6 bases and J lost 10 bases. The germline V gene has CDR1 MDHEN and CDR2 SYDVKM. This CDR3 comprises 14 residues. CDR3 protein: CASSHGLAGGPQYF. CDR3 DNA: TGTGCCAGCAGCCACGGACTAGCGGGAGGGCCGCAGTATTTT.

V is TRBV10-3 and J is TRBJ2-1; 11 bases line up with TRBD2. The germline gives CDR1 ENHRY, CDR2 SYGVKD. Trimming took 7 bases from V and 4 from J; bases not matched to a gene: 3. The CDR3 length is 14 residues. CDR3 sequence: CAITGTSGYNEQFF. For the CDR3, the DNA is TGTGCCATCACTGGGACTAGCGGATACAATGAGCAGTTCTTC.